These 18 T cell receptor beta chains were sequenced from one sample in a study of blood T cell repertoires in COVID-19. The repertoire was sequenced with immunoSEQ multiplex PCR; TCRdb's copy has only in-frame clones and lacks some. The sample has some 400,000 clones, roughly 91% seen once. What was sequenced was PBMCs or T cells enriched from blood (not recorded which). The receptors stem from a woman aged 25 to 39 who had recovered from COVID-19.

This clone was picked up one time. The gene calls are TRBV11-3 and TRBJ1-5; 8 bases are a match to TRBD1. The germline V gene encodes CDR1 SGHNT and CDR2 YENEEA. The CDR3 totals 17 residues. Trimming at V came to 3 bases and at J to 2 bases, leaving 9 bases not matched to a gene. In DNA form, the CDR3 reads TGTGCCAGCAGCTTTTATGCAGGGGGCTATGGCAATCAGCCCCAGCATTTT. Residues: CASSFYAGGYGNQPQHF. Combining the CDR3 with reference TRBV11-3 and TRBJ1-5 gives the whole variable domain EAGVVQSPRYKIIEKKQPVAFWCNPISGHNTLYWYLQNLGQGPELLIRYENEEAVDDSQLPKDRFSAERLKGVDSTLKIQPAELGDSAVYLCASSFYAGGYGNQPQHFGDGTRLSIL.

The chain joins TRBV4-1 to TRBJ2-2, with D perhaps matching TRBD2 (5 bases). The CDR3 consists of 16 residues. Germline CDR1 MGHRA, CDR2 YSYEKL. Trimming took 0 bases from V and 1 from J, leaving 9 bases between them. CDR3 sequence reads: CASSQEQRRNTGELFF. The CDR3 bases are TGCGCCAGCAGCCAAGAACAGCGGAGGAACACCGGGGAGCTGTTTTTT.

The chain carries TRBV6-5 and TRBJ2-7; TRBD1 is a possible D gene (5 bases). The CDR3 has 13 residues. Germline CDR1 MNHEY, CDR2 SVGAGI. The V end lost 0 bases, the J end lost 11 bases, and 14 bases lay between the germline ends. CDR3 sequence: CASSYSVEQDKYF. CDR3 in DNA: TGTGCCAGCAGTTACTCGGTCGAACAGGACAAGTACTTC.

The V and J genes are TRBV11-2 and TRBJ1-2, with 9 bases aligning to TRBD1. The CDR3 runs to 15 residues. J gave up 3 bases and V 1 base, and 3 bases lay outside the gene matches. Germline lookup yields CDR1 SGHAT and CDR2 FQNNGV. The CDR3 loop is CASSLAGTGYYGYTF. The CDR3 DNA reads TGTGCCAGCAGCTTAGCTGGGACAGGGTACTATGGCTACACCTTC.

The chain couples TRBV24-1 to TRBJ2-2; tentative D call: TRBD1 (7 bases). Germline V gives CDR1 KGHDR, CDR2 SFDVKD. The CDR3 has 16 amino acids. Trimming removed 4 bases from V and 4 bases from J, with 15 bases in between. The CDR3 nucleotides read TGTGCCACCAGTGACCCGACAGGGAGGTCCACCGGGGAGCTGTTTTTT. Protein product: CATSDPTGRSTGELFF.

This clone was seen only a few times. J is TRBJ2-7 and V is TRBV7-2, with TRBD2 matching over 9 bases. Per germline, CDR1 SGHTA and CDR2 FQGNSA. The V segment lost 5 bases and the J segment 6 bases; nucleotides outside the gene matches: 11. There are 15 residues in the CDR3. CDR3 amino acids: CASSPPPRGGSEQYF. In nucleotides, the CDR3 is TGTGCCAGCAGCCCGCCCCCGCGGGGGGGATCCGAGCAGTACTTC. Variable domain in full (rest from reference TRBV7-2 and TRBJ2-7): GAGVSQSPSNKVTEKGKDVELRCDPISGHTALYWYRQSLGQGLEFLIYFQGNSAPDKSGLPSDRFSAERTGGSVSTLTIQRTQQEDSAVYLCASSPPPRGGSEQYFGPGTRLTVT.

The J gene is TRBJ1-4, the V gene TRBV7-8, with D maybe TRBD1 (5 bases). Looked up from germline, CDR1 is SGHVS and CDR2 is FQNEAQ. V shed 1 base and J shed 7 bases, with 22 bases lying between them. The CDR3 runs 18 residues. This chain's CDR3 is CASSLGGRWGGVGEKLFF. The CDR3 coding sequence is TGTGCCAGCAGCTTAGGAGGCCGTTGGGGAGGGGTCGGTGAAAAACTGTTTTTT. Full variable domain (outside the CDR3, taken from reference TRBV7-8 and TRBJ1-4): GAGVSQSPRYKVAKRGQDVALRCDPISGHVSLFWYQQALGQGPEFLTYFQNEAQLDKSGLPSDRFFAERPEGSVSTLKIQRTQQEDSAVYLCASSLGGRWGGVGEKLFFGSGTQLSVL.

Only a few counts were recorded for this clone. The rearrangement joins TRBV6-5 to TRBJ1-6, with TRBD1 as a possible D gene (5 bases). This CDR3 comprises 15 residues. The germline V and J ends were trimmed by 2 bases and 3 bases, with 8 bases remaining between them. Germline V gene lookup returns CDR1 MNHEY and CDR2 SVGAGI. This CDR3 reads CASSYDSLYNSPLHF. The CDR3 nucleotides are TGTGCCAGCAGTTACGACAGCCTCTATAATTCACCCCTCCACTTT.

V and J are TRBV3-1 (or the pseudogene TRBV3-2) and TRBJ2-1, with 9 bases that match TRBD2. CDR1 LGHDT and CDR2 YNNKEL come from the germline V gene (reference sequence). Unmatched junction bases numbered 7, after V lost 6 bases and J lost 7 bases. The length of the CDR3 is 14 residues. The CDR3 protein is CASRLAGVINEQFF. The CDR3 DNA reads TGTGCCAGCAGATTAGCGGGAGTTATTAATGAGCAGTTCTTC.

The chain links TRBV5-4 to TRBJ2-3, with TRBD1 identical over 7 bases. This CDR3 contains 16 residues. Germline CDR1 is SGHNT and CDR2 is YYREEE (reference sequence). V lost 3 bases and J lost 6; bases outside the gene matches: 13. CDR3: CASSSQDRRPGDTQYF. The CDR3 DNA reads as TGTGCCAGCAGCTCTCAGGACAGGAGGCCAGGGGATACGCAGTATTTT. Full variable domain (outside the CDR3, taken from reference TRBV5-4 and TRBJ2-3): ETGVTQSPTHLIKTRGQQVTLRCSSQSGHNTVSWYQQALGQGPQFIFQYYREEENGRGNFPPRFSGLQFPNYSSELNVNALELDDSALYLCASSSQDRRPGDTQYFGPGTRLTVL.

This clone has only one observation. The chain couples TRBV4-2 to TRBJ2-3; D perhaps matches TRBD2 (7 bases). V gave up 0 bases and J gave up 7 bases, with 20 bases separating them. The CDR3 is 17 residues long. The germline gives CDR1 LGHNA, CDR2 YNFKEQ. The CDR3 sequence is CASSQDSQGGGSNTQYF. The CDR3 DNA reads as TGTGCCAGCAGCCAAGATTCTCAAGGGGGAGGGTCCAATACGCAGTATTTT.

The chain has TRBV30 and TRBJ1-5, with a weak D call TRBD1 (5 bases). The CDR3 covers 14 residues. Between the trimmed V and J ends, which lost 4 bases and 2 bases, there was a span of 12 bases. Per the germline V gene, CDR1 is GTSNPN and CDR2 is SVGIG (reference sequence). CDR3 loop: CAWTREYGNQPQHF. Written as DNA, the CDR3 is TGTGCCTGGACCAGGGAATATGGCAATCAGCCCCAGCATTTT.

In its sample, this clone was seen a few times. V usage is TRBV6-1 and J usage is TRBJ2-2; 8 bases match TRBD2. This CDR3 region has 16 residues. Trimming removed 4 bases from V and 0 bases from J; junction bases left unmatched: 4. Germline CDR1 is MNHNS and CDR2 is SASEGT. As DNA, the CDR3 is TGTGCCAGCAGTGGATTAGCGGGGACGAACACCGGGGAGCTGTTTTTT. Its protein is CASSGLAGTNTGELFF.

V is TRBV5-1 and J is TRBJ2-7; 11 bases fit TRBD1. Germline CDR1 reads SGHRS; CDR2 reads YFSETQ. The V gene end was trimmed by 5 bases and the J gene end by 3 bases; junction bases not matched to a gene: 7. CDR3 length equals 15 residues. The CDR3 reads CASRVGQGAYYEQYF. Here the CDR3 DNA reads TGCGCCAGCAGAGTAGGACAGGGGGCTTACTACGAGCAGTACTTC.

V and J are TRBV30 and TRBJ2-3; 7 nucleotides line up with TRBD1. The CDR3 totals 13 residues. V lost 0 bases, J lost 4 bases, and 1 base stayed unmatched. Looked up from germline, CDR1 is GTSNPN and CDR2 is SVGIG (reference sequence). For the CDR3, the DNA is TGTGCCTGGAGTGTAACAGGGGCAGATACGCAGTATTTT. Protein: CAWSVTGADTQYF.

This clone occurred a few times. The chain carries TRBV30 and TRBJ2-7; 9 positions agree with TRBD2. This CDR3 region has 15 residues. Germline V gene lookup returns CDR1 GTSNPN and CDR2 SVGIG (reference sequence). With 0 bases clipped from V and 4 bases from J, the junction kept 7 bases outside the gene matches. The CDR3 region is CAWSVLLAGRYEQYF. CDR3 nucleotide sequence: TGTGCCTGGAGTGTACTTCTAGCGGGAAGGTACGAGCAGTACTTC. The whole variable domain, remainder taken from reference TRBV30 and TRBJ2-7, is SQTIHQWPATLVQPVGSPLSLECTVEGTSNPNLYWYRQAAGRGLQLLFYSVGIGQISSEVPQNLSASRPQDRQFILSSKKLLLSDSGFYLCAWSVLLAGRYEQYFGPGTRLTVT.

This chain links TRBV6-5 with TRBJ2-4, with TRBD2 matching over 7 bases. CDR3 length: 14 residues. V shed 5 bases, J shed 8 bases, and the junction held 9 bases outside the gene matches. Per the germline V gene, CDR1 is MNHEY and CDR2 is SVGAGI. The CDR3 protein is CASSLQFRGDIQYF. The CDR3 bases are TGTGCCAGCAGTCTTCAATTTCGGGGGGACATTCAGTACTTC.

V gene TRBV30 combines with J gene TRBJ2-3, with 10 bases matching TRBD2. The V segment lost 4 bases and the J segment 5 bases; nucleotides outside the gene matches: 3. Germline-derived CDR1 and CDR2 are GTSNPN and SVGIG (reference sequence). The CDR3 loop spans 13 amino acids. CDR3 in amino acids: CAWTSGSQDTQYF. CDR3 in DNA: TGTGCCTGGACTAGCGGGAGTCAAGATACGCAGTATTTT.